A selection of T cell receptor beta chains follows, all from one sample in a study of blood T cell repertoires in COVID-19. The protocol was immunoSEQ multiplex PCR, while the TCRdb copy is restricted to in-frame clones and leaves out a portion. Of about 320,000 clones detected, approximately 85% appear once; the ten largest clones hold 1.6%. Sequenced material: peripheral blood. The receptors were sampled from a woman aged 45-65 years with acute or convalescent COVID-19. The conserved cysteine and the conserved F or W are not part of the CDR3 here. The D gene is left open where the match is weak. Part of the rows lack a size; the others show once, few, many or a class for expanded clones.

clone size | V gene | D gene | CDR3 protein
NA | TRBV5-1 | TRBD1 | ASSSQGAGEQF
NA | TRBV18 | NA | ASSPTGTLSQPQH
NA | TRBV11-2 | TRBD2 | ASSSGLGEYNEQF
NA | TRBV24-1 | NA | ATSGSTANTGELF
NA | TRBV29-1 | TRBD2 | SVEGGGSLYNEQF
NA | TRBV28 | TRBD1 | ASSSSGQEIGYT
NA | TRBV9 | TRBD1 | ASSADREVGYT
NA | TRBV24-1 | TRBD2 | ATSEPTTSGSYNEQF
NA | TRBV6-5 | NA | ASSPGNNEQF
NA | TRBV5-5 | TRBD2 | ASSRIGTSGKYNEQF
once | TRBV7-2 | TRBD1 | ASSARDRRNSPLH
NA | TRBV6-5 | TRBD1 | ASRSGQGRDEQY
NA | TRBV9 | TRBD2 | ASSAGAGGPSEQY
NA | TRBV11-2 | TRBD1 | ASSPRDRTDTQY
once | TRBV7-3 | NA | ASSVIRDSYNEQF
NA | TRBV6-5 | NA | ASIGAEKLF
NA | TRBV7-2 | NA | ASTRAGISGANVLT
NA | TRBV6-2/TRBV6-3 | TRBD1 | ASSDRENEQY
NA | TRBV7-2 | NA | ASSLDINYGYT
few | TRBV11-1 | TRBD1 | ASSSDRGIADTQY
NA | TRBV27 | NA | ASSSLITGYGYT
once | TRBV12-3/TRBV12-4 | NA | ASSPDNQETQY
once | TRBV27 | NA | TSMQDGRLGEQY
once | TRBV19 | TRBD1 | ASSIGQGRNQPQH
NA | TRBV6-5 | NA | ASSLTVSSGANVLT
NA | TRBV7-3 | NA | ASSSLGTRRSHEQY
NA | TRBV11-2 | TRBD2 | ASSLPTSGSSN
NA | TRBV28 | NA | ASSLEGITEAF
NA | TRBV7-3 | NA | ASSPMTALGELF
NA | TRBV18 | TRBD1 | ASSPGTGTTGELF
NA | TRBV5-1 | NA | ASSLASGYNEQF
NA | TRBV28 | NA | ASSFHLAGLTYEQY
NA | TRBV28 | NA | ASSLWDRPNQPQH
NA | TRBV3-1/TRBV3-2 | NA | ASSQPALNTEAF
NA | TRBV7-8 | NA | ASSEGNTEAF
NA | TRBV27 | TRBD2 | ASSPSGGERTDTQY
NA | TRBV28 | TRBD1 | ASSPNRGWDTEAF
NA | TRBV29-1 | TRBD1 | SVPDRAETQY
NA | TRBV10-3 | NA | AISGGASPTDTQY
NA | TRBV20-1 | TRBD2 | SARDGAGVG
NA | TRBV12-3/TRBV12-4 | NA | ASSRTEESGYT